This T cell receptor beta chain emerged from a study of T cell responses to AZD1222 COVID-19 vaccine. Libraries were prepared by immunoSEQ multiplex PCR; TCRdb keeps only in-frame clonotypes and omits some of them. The profile shows approximately 120,000 clones, more than 85% of them singletons. Findings and caveats of the study: White British people made up most donors, females outnumbered males, and clonal diversity was possibly underestimated. It was only after the peak T cell response that any repertoires were sampled. Baseline testing showed seropositivity in only six AZD1222 recipients.

CDR3 size: 13 residues. Trimming took off 0 bases at V and 4 bases at J, with 7 bases between the two ends. Comments on this clone: What it recognizes is unknown.

The chain carries TRBV12-3 or TRBV12-4 and TRBJ2-7; tentative D call: TRBD2 (5 bases). The sample was peripheral blood, taken on day 0 of AZD1222 vaccination. The TCR originated in an adult in good health. The CDR3 DNA sequence: TGTGCCAGCAGTTTAGCGCCGGGATACGAGCAGTACTTC. This sequence encodes CASSLAPGYEQYF.